One and the same sample provided the 15 T cell receptor beta chains below, sequenced in a study of response to subunit inactivated influenza vaccine (dated by TCRdb to 2016 to 2018). The library was built by means of RT-PCR. Sequencer: Illumina HiSeq 2500. TCRdb reanalyzed the raw reads on its own, using fastp at Q25 for trimming and MiXCR for clone calling, and kept in-frame beta chains. Rows are combined by CDR3 protein, so each entry shows the most common genes and DNA. The sample table lists 710,000 or so distinct CDR3 sequences, about 15% of them with a count of one. Around a tenth of the sample goes to the ten largest clones. This specimen was PBMCs from blood, taken roughly 12 days after vaccination. These TCRs come from a man aged 50-59 years who received an inactivated influenza vaccine. Donor details come from another sample of the same person, matched by shared clones.

This clonotype has a handful of counts. The gene calls are TRBV28 and TRBJ2-7; TRBD1 might be the D (6 bases). CDR3 length: 14 amino acids. V lost 7 bases and J 4 bases, leaving 17 bases between the germline ends. Germline CDR1 MDHEN, CDR2 SYDVKM. The CDR3 DNA sequence: TGTGCCAGCAAGCCCACGGGGCAGGGGTACGAGCAGTACTTC. Translation gives CASKPTGQGYEQYF. Filled out from reference TRBV28 and TRBJ2-7, the complete variable domain reads DVKVTQSSRYLVKRTGEKVFLECVQDMDHENMFWYRQDPGLGLRLIYFSYDVKMKEKGDIPEGYSVSREKKERFSLILESASTNQTSMYLCASKPTGQGYEQYFGPGTRLTVT.

This clonotype has a handful of counts. This rearrangement joins TRBV11-2 to TRBJ1-1, with a weak D call TRBD1 (5 bases). The CDR3 extends over 18 amino acids. V was trimmed by 1 base and J by 0 bases, leaving 18 bases between them. Germline CDR1 SGHAT, CDR2 FQNNGV. This CDR3 reads CASSLVGGRVAMNTEAFF. The CDR3 DNA sequence: TGTGCCAGCAGCTTAGTGGGAGGCAGGGTAGCCATGAACACTGAAGCTTTCTTT.

This clonotype was found a few times. The rearrangement links TRBV5-1 to TRBJ1-2, with D possibly matching TRBD1 (5 bases). The V gene's germline CDR1 is SGHRS and CDR2 YFSETQ. Trimming took off 1 base at V and 8 bases at J, with 15 bases between the two ends. CDR3 length: 14 amino acids. The CDR3 sequence is CASSLSVGGRGYTF. The CDR3 DNA sequence: TGCGCCAGCAGCTTGTCCGTCGGGGGACGGGGCTACACCTTC.

The V call is TRBV7-2, the J call TRBJ2-7; tentative D call: TRBD1 (6 bases). V was pared by 5 bases and J by 4 bases, with 15 bases between. The CDR3 length is 14 residues. Germline CDR1 and CDR2: SGHTA and FQGNSA. CDR3 coding DNA: TGTGCCAGCAGCCAACGGATAGGACAGTACGAGCAGTACTTC. It codes for CASSQRIGQYEQYF.

The V and J genes are TRBV4-1 and TRBJ2-5; no clear D. The germline V and J ends were trimmed by 0 bases and 3 bases, with 11 bases remaining between them. This CDR3 region has 15 residues. The germline gives CDR1 MGHRA, CDR2 YSYEKL. As DNA, the CDR3 is TGCGCCAGCAGCCAAGATCATCGGGCTGAAGAGACCCAGTACTTC. As protein: CASSQDHRAEETQYF.

This clonotype was counted ten times or more. V and J are TRBV4-3 and TRBJ2-3, with D possibly being TRBD1 (6 bases). Trimming took off 0 bases at V and 3 bases at J, with 10 bases between the two ends. Germline-derived CDR1 and CDR2 are LGHNA and YSLEER. The CDR3 has 15 amino acids. The CDR3 loop reads CASSQDGGRTDTQYF. DNA of the CDR3: TGCGCCAGCAGCCAAGATGGGGGCCGGACAGATACGCAGTATTTT.

The V call is TRBV6-2 or TRBV6-3, the J call TRBJ1-2, with 7 nucleotides matching TRBD1. This CDR3 is 14 amino acids long. Germline-derived CDR1 and CDR2 are MNHEY and SVGEGT. With 6 bases clipped from V and 0 bases from J, the junction kept 4 bases outside the gene matches. CDR3 sequence (DNA): TGTGCCAGCAGATCGGGACAGTCTAACTATGGCTACACCTTC. Encoded protein: CASRSGQSNYGYTF.

The rearrangement uses TRBV7-3 and TRBJ2-1; D may match TRBD1 or TRBD2 (5 bases each). Germline V CDR1 and CDR2: SGHTA, FQGTGA. This CDR3 has 13 amino acids. V dropped 5 bases and J dropped 10 bases, with 15 bases sitting between them. The CDR3 nucleotides read TGTGCCAGCAGCCCGGGCCGGGACCCGGAGCAGTTCTTC. Its translation is CASSPGRDPEQFF.

This clonotype has only a few counts. The rearrangement joins TRBV7-2 to TRBJ2-7; TRBD2 might be the D (5 bases). Germline V gene lookup returns CDR1 SGHTA and CDR2 FQGNSA. The V end was cut by 1 base, the J end by 2 bases, with 9 bases between. The CDR3 consists of 14 residues. CDR3 nucleotides: TGTGCCAGCAGCTTAGGAGGGAGCCCCTACGAGCAGTACTTC. Residues: CASSLGGSPYEQYF. Using reference TRBV7-2 and TRBJ2-7 for the parts outside the CDR3, the full variable domain is GAGVSQSPSNKVTEKGKDVELRCDPISGHTALYWYRQSLGQGLEFLIYFQGNSAPDKSGLPSDRFSAERTGGSVSTLTIQRTQQEDSAVYLCASSLGGSPYEQYFGPGTRLTVT.

V usage is TRBV30 and J usage is TRBJ2-7; D not certain. V was clipped by 2 bases and J by 3 bases, with 5 bases between them. The CDR3 extends over 11 amino acids. CDR1 and CDR2 (germline): GTSNPN, SVGIG (reference sequence). CDR3 nucleotide sequence: TGTGCCTGGAGTTTCCGCTACGAGCAGTACTTC. As protein: CAWSFRYEQYF.

The J gene is TRBJ2-1, the V gene TRBV28, with 14 bases fitting TRBD2. The CDR3 covers 15 residues. Germline V gene sequence: CDR1 MDHEN, CDR2 SYDVKM. V lost 6 bases and J lost 9; bases outside the gene matches: 7. In DNA, the CDR3 is TGTGCCAGCAGACCTGGACTAGCGGGGGGTAGTGAGCAGTTCTTC. Translating it yields CASRPGLAGGSEQFF.

This clonotype was seen only a few times. The CDR3 reads CASSSWDIRRGYTF. The CDR3 DNA follows: TGCGCCAGCAGTTCCTGGGACATTCGTCGAGGCTACACCTTC. The chain recombines TRBV5-1 with TRBJ1-2; D is possibly TRBD1 (6 bases). V was trimmed by 5 bases and J by 8 bases, leaving 19 bases between them. This CDR3 is built from 14 residues. Germline V CDR1 and CDR2: SGHRS, YFSETQ.

CDR3 sequence (DNA): TGTGCCAGCAGCTTAGATTTTGCTAACTCCTACGAGCAGTACTTC. Amino acid sequence: CASSLDFANSYEQYF. The chain joins TRBV7-2 to TRBJ2-7; no reliable D call. Trimming took off 1 base at V and 0 bases at J, with 10 bases between the two ends. CDR1 is SGHTA, CDR2 FQGNSA, per germline. The CDR3 is made up of 15 amino acids.

The CDR3 coding sequence is TGTGCCTGGAGTGTACTGAAAACAAGTGGAGATACGCAGTATTTT. Its protein is CAWSVLKTSGDTQYF. The V call is TRBV30, the J call TRBJ2-3; D is ambiguous. This CDR3 is built from 15 residues. CDR1 is GTSNPN, CDR2 SVGIG, per germline (reference sequence). V lost 0 bases and J lost 5, with 15 bases in between.

The J gene is TRBJ2-4, the V gene TRBV20-1; TRBD1 agrees at 10 bases. J lost 8 bases, V lost 1 base, and 8 bases had no gene match. Germline CDR1 and CDR2: DFQATT and SNEGSKA (reference sequence). The CDR3 is made up of 15 amino acids. The CDR3 spells CSARGLRDRGHIQYF. CDR3 nucleotide sequence: TGCAGTGCTAGAGGGCTTCGGGACAGGGGTCACATTCAGTACTTC.